The TCR beta chain described here comes from a study of CXCR3-negative and CXCR3-positive naive CD8 T cells (dated by TCRdb to the late 2010s). Notes on the research overall: Approximately 140 million TRB reads were obtained in total, roughly 1.5 +/- 0.3 million reads per library. Diversity and physicochemical repertoire analyses were performed on approximately 10 donors pooled from two independent experiments. For the TRBV-TRBJ cluster analysis, the naive subsets came from roughly 5 donors, while the memory cells came from 3 donors.

Each CD8+ T cell subset was flow-sorted in triplicate, and 300,000 cells per subset were placed directly into RLT lysis buffer. To exclude memory contaminants, naive CD8+ T cells were stringently defined as CD45RO-CCR7+CD27+CD95-. Standard density gradient centrifugation was used to isolate peripheral blood mononuclear cells from buffy coats. A FACSAria III was used to flow-sort naive CXCR3-negative and CXCR3-positive CD8+ T cells. Total RNA was extracted from sorted cells with an RNeasy Mini Kit. Points on this clonotype: Its antigen remains unidentified.

Including the terminal cysteine and phenylalanine, the CDR3 comprises 17 residues. No DNA sequence is on record. As encoded in the germline V gene (reference sequence), CDR1 is MNHEY while CDR2 is SMNVEV. Results and caveats for the whole study, not just this receptor: Because surface CD5, which is linked to self-reactivity in mice, was comparable between the naive subsets, TCR interaction strength was also inferred from the physicochemical properties of TRB CDR3s. Both naive subsets had comparably high repertoire diversity, while memory CD8+ T cells had much lower repertoire diversity. Naive CXCR3-negative and CXCR3-positive cells from the same donor showed similar TRBV-TRBJ usage, whereas memory cells showed distinct patterns. Freshly isolated PBMCs were used for most assays because CXCR3 expression went down partially after cryopreservation. TRB CDR3s from CXCR3-positive naive cells showed higher hydrophobicity (lower Kidera factor 4), lower energy, and higher strength and volume indices than CXCR3-negative naive cells.

The sequencing machine was a NextSeq 550. The Human TCR Profiling Kit (MiLaboratory) was used to make UMI-labeled 5' RACE TRB cDNA libraries. The full amount of extracted RNA was used for cDNA synthesis, and the full amount of resulting cDNA was used for PCR amplification. Libraries were prepared in parallel with an identical number of PCR cycles. For the original study's pipeline: MIGEC and MiXCR extracted about 57,000 +/- 9,900 unique UMI-labeled TRB cDNA molecules per library, requiring at least two reads per UMI. An average of roughly 40,000 +/- 10,000 functional in-frame TRB CDR3 nucleotide clonotypes without stop codons was found per library. After each sample was downsampled to 5000 UMI-labeled TRB molecules, VDJtools was used to calculate diversity metrics such as normalized Shannon-Wiener and Chao1. VDJtools was used to calculate clonotype-size-weighted physicochemical properties of the central five CDR3 residues, namely interaction energy, strength, volume and Kidera factor 4. TCRdb reprocessed the reads, reporting each CDR3 protein sequence once and no DNA. The V and J calls and clone size come from TCRdb's table, not from the authors' own analysis. The sample's records list 130,000 to 150,000 distinct CDR3 sequences. 0.25% to 0.3% of the sample is held by the ten biggest clonotypes.

The clonotype was recovered from a human donor in good health. Some clones in this sample may be carry-over from other donors' samples. The chain was built from TRBV27 and TRBJ2-3; TCRdb gives TRBD1 as the D gene, but with no DNA this cannot be confirmed. Sequenced input: naive CXCR3+ CD8+ T cells from blood. This sample's cell subset or site label indicates: CD45RO-CCR7+CD27+CD95- naive CD8+ T cells expressing CXCR3 (TNR3+). CDR3 region: CASSKHGGAPSTDTQYF.